The 29 T cell receptor beta chains listed next were all sequenced from one sample in a study of cytomegalovirus exposure and HLA in healthy donors. PCR amplification relied on 60 Vbeta primers (plus 13 Jbeta primers). Generated by immunoSEQ multiplex PCR, the TCRdb table keeps only in-frame clones and is missing some. There are about 74,000 clones in the sample, with around 7.5% held by the top ten. The sequenced sample consisted of PBMCs. Receptors were obtained from a female donor in good health and CMV-seropositive.

The chain couples TRBV27 to TRBJ1-2; D is possibly TRBD1 (6 bases). Between the trimmed V and J ends, which lost 6 bases and 12 bases, there was a span of 14 bases. In germline, CDR1 is MNHEY, CDR2 SMNVEV (reference sequence). The CDR3 is 11 residues long. DNA of the CDR3: TGTGCCAGCAGAGGGCCAGGGGTTAACACCTTC. Protein sequence: CASRGPGVNTF.

The chain couples TRBV19 to TRBJ1-6; the D gene is possibly TRBD1 (6 bases). The length of the CDR3 is 14 residues. Deletions cut 6 bases from V and 3 bases from J, with 9 bases between. Germline CDR1 LNHDA, CDR2 SQIVND (reference sequence). The CDR3 reads CASRWTVYNSPLHF. In DNA, the CDR3 is TGTGCCAGTAGATGGACAGTCTATAATTCACCCCTCCACTTT. Variable domain in full (rest from reference TRBV19 and TRBJ1-6): DGGITQSPKYLFRKEGQNVTLSCEQNLNHDAMYWYRQDPGQGLRLIYYSQIVNDFQKGDIAEGYSVSREKKESFPLTVTSAQKNPTAFYLCASRWTVYNSPLHFGNGTRLTVT.

The chain uses TRBV7-2 and TRBJ1-5, with D tentatively TRBD1 (5 bases). The CDR3 is 14 amino acids. V lost 5 bases to trimming and J lost 4 bases, with 12 bases between them. Germline lookup yields CDR1 SGHTA and CDR2 FQGNSA. The CDR3 loop is CASSPGGGNQPQHF. The CDR3 DNA is TGTGCCAGCAGCCCAGGCGGGGGGAATCAGCCCCAGCATTTT.

The chain combines TRBV7-9 with TRBJ2-1, with D uncertain. This CDR3 comprises 12 residues. Germline CDR1 and CDR2: SEHNR and FQNEAQ (reference sequence). Trimming pared 6 bases from V and 8 bases from J, leaving 11 bases between. CDR3 sequence: CASRAYTDEQFF. CDR3 bases: TGTGCCAGCAGAGCTTATACGGATGAGCAGTTCTTC.

The chain has TRBV9 and TRBJ2-7; the D gene is possibly TRBD2 (5 bases). With 3 bases removed from V and 2 bases from J, the gap between germline ends came to 12 bases. There are 14 residues in the CDR3. Per germline, CDR1 SGDLS and CDR2 YYNGEE. CDR3 region: CASSGSGEPYEQYF. As DNA, the CDR3 is TGTGCCAGCAGCGGAAGCGGAGAACCCTACGAGCAGTACTTC.

The chain couples TRBV4-2 to TRBJ1-2, with a tentative D call TRBD1 (6 bases). CDR3 length: 14 residues. The germline V gene has CDR1 LGHNA and CDR2 YNFKEQ. V was shortened by 4 bases and J by 3 bases, with 12 bases between the two germline ends. The CDR3 sequence is CASSPLGQYYGYTF. The CDR3 coding sequence is TGTGCCAGCAGCCCCCTCGGACAGTACTATGGCTACACCTTC.

The chain carries TRBV7-2 and TRBJ2-2, with D uncertain. The CDR3 runs 14 residues. V was trimmed by 5 bases and J by 3 bases, leaving 10 bases between them. The germline gives CDR1 SGHTA, CDR2 FQGNSA. CDR3 residues: CASSQGGYTGELFF. The DNA of the CDR3 is TGTGCCAGCAGCCAAGGCGGCTACACCGGGGAGCTGTTTTTT. Combining the CDR3 with reference TRBV7-2 and TRBJ2-2 gives the whole variable domain GAGVSQSPSNKVTEKGKDVELRCDPISGHTALYWYRQSLGQGLEFLIYFQGNSAPDKSGLPSDRFSAERTGGSVSTLTIQRTQQEDSAVYLCASSQGGYTGELFFGEGSRLTVL.

Here the CDR3 DNA reads TGTGCCAGCAGCCCCGGGACAGGGTCAACCTACGAGCAGTACTTC. Translating it yields CASSPGTGSTYEQYF. V and J are TRBV27 and TRBJ2-7; 9 positions match TRBD1. Germline lookup yields CDR1 MNHEY and CDR2 SMNVEV (reference sequence). V gave up 6 bases and J gave up 2 bases; unmatched junction bases: 8. The CDR3 is 15 residues long.

Comments on this clone: Mismatch with germline at one junction end may stem from a read error. The rearrangement joins TRBV5-4 to TRBJ2-1, with D possibly being TRBD1 (6 bases). In germline, CDR1 is SGHNT, CDR2 YYREEE (reference sequence). The CDR3 is made up of 15 amino acids. The CDR3 loop is CASTLGRHRDNEQFF. Written as DNA, the CDR3 is TGTGCCAGCACCTTGGGCCGACACAGGGACAATGAGCAGTTCTTC.

The chain carries TRBV28 and TRBJ2-3, with 8 bases aligning to TRBD2. Losses at the gene ends were 5 bases for V and 1 base for J; bases not matched to a gene: 8. CDR1 and CDR2 (germline): MDHEN, SYDVKM. The CDR3 is 16 residues long. The CDR3 protein is CASSIAGTRGTDTQYF. CDR3 coding DNA: TGTGCCAGCAGTATAGCCGGGACTAGGGGCACAGATACGCAGTATTTT.

The chain carries TRBV28 and TRBJ1-1; perhaps TRBD1 as D (5 bases). Trimming stripped 6 bases from V and 11 bases from J, with 25 bases between. Germline CDR1 reads MDHEN; CDR2 reads SYDVKM. The CDR3 length is 15 residues. The CDR3 coding sequence is TGTGCCAGCAGCCCCCGGGGGGGGGAAAGAGGAACGGCTTTCTTT. Protein sequence: CASSPRGGERGTAFF. Based on the CDR3 plus reference TRBV28 and TRBJ1-1, the full variable domain is DVKVTQSSRYLVKRTGEKVFLECVQDMDHENMFWYRQDPGLGLRLIYFSYDVKMKEKGDIPEGYSVSREKKERFSLILESASTNQTSMYLCASSPRGGERGTAFFGQGTRLTVV.

The chain couples TRBV6-1 to TRBJ1-3; no reliable D call. Germline assignment: CDR1 MNHNS and CDR2 SASEGT. This CDR3 has 12 amino acids. V lost 1 base and J lost 9, with 7 bases in between. The CDR3 spells CASSEVIGTIYF. The CDR3 DNA reads as TGTGCCAGCAGTGAAGTTATCGGCACCATATATTTT.

This chain uses TRBV10-2 with TRBJ1-1, with 11 bases fitting TRBD1. The CDR3 sequence is 15 residues long. Germline-derived CDR1 and CDR2 are WSHSY and SAAADI. The V segment lost 3 bases and the J segment 1 base; nucleotides outside the gene matches: 1. The CDR3 coding sequence is TGCGCCAGCAGTGAAGGACAGGGGGCGAACACTGAAGCTTTCTTT. It codes for CASSEGQGANTEAFF.

The rearrangement uses TRBV27 and TRBJ2-1, with 7 bases matching TRBD2. The trim removed 0 bases at V and 0 bases at J, leaving 2 bases unmatched. Germline V gene lookup returns CDR1 MNHEY and CDR2 SMNVEV (reference sequence). The CDR3 is 16 amino acids. CDR3 sequence (DNA): TGTGCCAGCAGTTTATCTGGGACTACCTCCTACAATGAGCAGTTCTTC. Translating it yields CASSLSGTTSYNEQFF.

CDR3 bases: TGCAGCGTTGAAAGCCCCAAAGCGGGCACAGATACGCAGTATTTT. As protein: CSVESPKAGTDTQYF. J is TRBJ2-3 and V is TRBV29-1; D is possibly TRBD2 (5 bases). Germline assignment: CDR1 SQVTM and CDR2 ANQGSEA. This CDR3 spans 15 amino acids. The V end was cut by 2 bases, the J end by 1 base, with 13 bases between.

V usage is TRBV6-1 and J usage is TRBJ2-1; D perhaps matches TRBD1 (5 bases). From germline, CDR1 is MNHNS and CDR2 SASEGT. This CDR3 comprises 13 residues. Deletions cut 6 bases from V and 4 bases from J, with 10 bases between. Here the CDR3 reads CASSQTGYNEQFF. DNA of the CDR3: TGTGCCAGCAGCCAAACAGGTTACAATGAGCAGTTCTTC.

The chain is built from TRBV27 and TRBJ2-7; TRBD1 might be the D (5 bases). Between the trimmed V and J ends, which lost 0 bases and 8 bases, there was a span of 23 bases. The V gene's germline CDR1 is MNHEY and CDR2 SMNVEV (reference sequence). There are 17 residues in the CDR3. CDR3 nucleotide sequence: TGTGCCAGCAGTTTATCTGCACTTTTAGGGGCCTCTACGAAGCAGTACTTC. It translates to CASSLSALLGASTKQYF.

The chain employs TRBV5-1 and TRBJ2-1; 8 bases fit TRBD2. The CDR3 loop spans 17 amino acids. The V gene end was trimmed by 0 bases and the J gene end by 1 base; junction bases not matched to a gene: 6. Germline CDR1 reads SGHRS; CDR2 reads YFSETQ. CDR3 amino acids: CASSLAVVAGSYNEQFF. The DNA for the CDR3 is TGCGCCAGCAGCTTGGCCGTAGTAGCGGGGTCCTACAATGAGCAGTTCTTC. The variable domain in full, completed from reference TRBV5-1 and TRBJ2-1, reads KAGVTQTPRYLIKTRGQQVTLSCSPISGHRSVSWYQQTPGQGLQFLFEYFSETQRNKGNFPGRFSGRQFSNSRSEMNVSTLELGDSALYLCASSLAVVAGSYNEQFFGPGTRLTVL.

The chain carries TRBV15 and TRBJ1-6, with D possibly matching TRBD1 (6 bases). The germline V gene has CDR1 LNHNV and CDR2 YYDKDF (reference sequence). CDR3 length equals 14 residues. V was clipped by 8 bases and J by 3 bases, with 11 bases between them. Written as DNA, the CDR3 is TGTGCCACCGCACAGGGTTACTATAATTCACCCCTCCACTTT. Amino acids: CATAQGYYNSPLHF.

The rearrangement joins TRBV5-4 to TRBJ1-6; 10 bases are a match to TRBD1. The germline V gene encodes CDR1 SGHNT and CDR2 YYREEE (reference sequence). The CDR3 has 16 amino acids. V gave up 3 bases and J gave up 4 bases; unmatched junction bases: 4. The DNA of the CDR3 is TGTGCCAGCAGCTCGACGGGACAGGGGTATAATTCACCCCTCCACTTT. This codes for CASSSTGQGYNSPLHF.

This rearrangement joins TRBV30 to TRBJ2-1; 7 nucleotides line up with TRBD2. Germline loops: CDR1 GTSNPN, CDR2 SVGIG (reference sequence). The CDR3 length is 17 residues. V shed 0 bases, J shed 0 bases, and the junction held 8 bases outside the gene matches. CDR3 loop: CAWSVTLTSSSYNEQFF. CDR3 in DNA: TGTGCCTGGAGTGTAACCCTGACTAGCAGCTCCTACAATGAGCAGTTCTTC.

CDR3 loop: CAISEGTGGVRTEAFF. The CDR3 DNA sequence: TGTGCCATCAGTGAGGGGACAGGGGGCGTAAGAACTGAAGCTTTCTTT. The chain combines TRBV10-3 with TRBJ1-1; 12 nucleotides align to TRBD1. V dropped 2 bases and J dropped 5; count of bases not matched to a gene: 6. CDR1 is ENHRY and CDR2 is SYGVKD in the germline V gene. CDR3 length: 16 residues.

This chain uses TRBV6-1 with TRBJ2-7; 9 bases match TRBD1. Looked up from germline, CDR1 is MNHNS and CDR2 is SASEGT. CDR3 length: 15 amino acids. The V segment lost 2 bases and the J segment 1 base; nucleotides outside the gene matches: 3. The DNA of the CDR3 is TGTGCCAGCAGTGAATGGGGGACAGGGTCCTACGAGCAGTACTTC. It codes for CASSEWGTGSYEQYF.

The chain has TRBV5-1 and TRBJ2-5, with 8 bases matching TRBD2. Germline lookup yields CDR1 SGHRS and CDR2 YFSETQ. There are 13 residues in the CDR3. V lost 2 bases, J lost 3 bases, and 0 bases stayed unmatched. The CDR3 bases are TGCGCCAGCAGCTTACTAGCGGAAGAGACCCAGTACTTC. This encodes CASSLLAEETQYF.

The V and J genes are TRBV27 and TRBJ2-3, with TRBD2 matching 12 bases. Germline V gene sequence: CDR1 MNHEY, CDR2 SMNVEV (reference sequence). With V trimmed by 3 bases and J by 4 bases, 2 bases remained unmatched. This CDR3 has 15 residues. In nucleotides, the CDR3 is TGTGCCAGCAGTTTCGCTAGCGGGAGGGCAGATACGCAGTATTTT. Amino acid sequence: CASSFASGRADTQYF.

V is TRBV19 and J is TRBJ2-7, with no clear D. CDR3 length: 12 amino acids. Trimming left V 0 bases short and J 7 bases short, with 7 bases between. The germline gives CDR1 LNHDA, CDR2 SQIVND (reference sequence). CDR3 in amino acids: CASSIDRREQYF. In nucleotides, the CDR3 is TGTGCCAGTAGTATAGATCGCCGGGAGCAGTACTTC.

This sequence joins TRBV28 and TRBJ1-3; D is undetermined. There are 15 residues in the CDR3. V lost 3 bases, J lost 2 bases, and 11 bases lay in between. Germline CDR1 reads MDHEN; CDR2 reads SYDVKM. Written as DNA, the CDR3 is TGTGCCAGCAGTTTCCTCGGTTTAGCTGGAAACACCATATATTTT. Amino acid sequence: CASSFLGLAGNTIYF. The full variable domain, its missing parts supplied by reference TRBV28 and TRBJ1-3, is DVKVTQSSRYLVKRTGEKVFLECVQDMDHENMFWYRQDPGLGLRLIYFSYDVKMKEKGDIPEGYSVSREKKERFSLILESASTNQTSMYLCASSFLGLAGNTIYFGEGSWLTVV.

The chain couples TRBV2 to TRBJ1-2; the D is unclear. V lost 3 bases and J 8 bases, leaving 10 bases between the germline ends. Looked up from germline, CDR1 is SNHLY and CDR2 is FYNNEI. CDR3 length equals 12 residues. CDR3 DNA: TGTGCCAGCAGTGAGTTAGTATTCGGCTACACCTTC. Translation gives CASSELVFGYTF.

The V and J genes are TRBV5-1 and TRBJ1-1; TRBD1 aligns across 8 bases. V lost 0 bases, J lost 4 bases, and 8 bases stayed unmatched. The CDR3 covers 16 residues. Germline lookup yields CDR1 SGHRS and CDR2 YFSETQ. CDR3 DNA sequence: TGCGCCAGCAGCTTGGCGATACAGGGGGTGAGCACTGAAGCTTTCTTT. This codes for CASSLAIQGVSTEAFF.